One and the same sample provided the 25 T cell receptor beta chains below, sequenced in a study of CD8 T cells in ankylosing spondylitis. Study-wide results and caveats: What seemed typical of ankylosing spondylitis blood was a TCR beta motif built from several highly homologous variants.

TCRdb ran MiXCR on the 5' RACE reads and lists one entry per CDR3 protein. Of approximately 550,000 distinct CDR3 sequences detected, 12% appear once; the ten largest clones hold about 6.5%. For these TCRs, the target antigens are not known. The sequenced material came from blood, either unsorted or a sorted T cell fraction (not recorded which). These receptors were collected from a male donor with ankylosing spondylitis.

The rearrangement joins TRBV7-9 to TRBJ1-4; the D is unclear. This CDR3 is 15 amino acids long. V was cut by 2 bases and J by 1 base, with 8 bases left in between. From germline, CDR1 is SEHNR and CDR2 FQNEAQ (reference sequence). CDR3 protein: CASSLSAGTNEKLFF. CDR3 nucleotides: TGTGCCAGCAGCTTATCTGCAGGAACTAATGAAAAACTGTTTTTT.

This clonotype was seen ten or more times. CDR3 in DNA: TGTGCCAGCAGCCTACCGGGGCCGAATCAGCCCCAGCATTTT. Amino acid sequence: CASSLPGPNQPQHF. The chain employs TRBV7-9 and TRBJ1-5, with D possibly TRBD1 on 5 matching bases. The ends were cut back, 5 bases at V and 4 bases at J, with 12 bases in the middle. CDR1 and CDR2 (germline): SEHNR, FQNEAQ (reference sequence). The length of the CDR3 is 14 residues.

The chain joins TRBV24-1 to TRBJ2-2; D gene uncertain. Germline V CDR1 and CDR2: KGHDR, SFDVKD. The V end lost 1 base, the J end lost 6 bases, and 8 bases lay between the germline ends. The CDR3 consists of 14 residues. CDR3 nucleotide sequence: TGTGCCACCAGTGATTTTTCCTGGCCCGGGGAGCTGTTTTTT. Residues: CATSDFSWPGELFF.

There are many counts of this clonotype. The DNA of the CDR3 is TGTGCCAGCTCACCCGCCAGCGATGAGCAGTTCTTC. Amino acids: CASSPASDEQFF. V and J are TRBV18 and TRBJ2-1, with D unclear. This CDR3 contains 12 residues. CDR1 is KGHSH and CDR2 is LQKENI in the germline V gene. V lost 3 bases, J lost 8 bases, and 8 bases lay in between.

This clonotype was counted between two and nine times. V usage is TRBV4-2 and J usage is TRBJ1-1; no definite D call. From germline, CDR1 is LGHNA and CDR2 YNFKEQ. CDR3 length: 14 residues. Trimming stripped 3 bases from V and 4 bases from J, with 12 bases between. CDR3 in DNA: TGTGCCAGCAGCCAGGACGGACCGAGCACTGAAGCTTTCTTT. Its protein product is CASSQDGPSTEAFF.

Ten or more counts support this clonotype. The chain couples TRBV27 to TRBJ2-1, with D unclear. Trimming pared 6 bases from V and 5 bases from J, leaving 17 bases between. Germline V CDR1 and CDR2: MNHEY, SMNVEV (reference sequence). The CDR3 extends over 15 amino acids. CDR3 DNA: TGTGCCAGCAGCCCGGCCGACCGATTTAACAATGAGCAGTTCTTC. Translating gives CASSPADRFNNEQFF.

This clonotype has just a few counts. The CDR3 nucleotides are TGTGCCAGCAGCGAAACTAGCGGGGGGCCCTACGAGCAGTACTTC. Protein sequence: CASSETSGGPYEQYF. This chain connects TRBV7-6 to TRBJ2-7; 12 bases map to TRBD2. Germline-derived CDR1 and CDR2 are SGHVS and FNYEAQ. This CDR3 is 15 amino acids long. V gave up 5 bases and J gave up 2 bases; unmatched junction bases: 4.

This rearrangement joins TRBV6-5 to TRBJ2-6; 7 bases map to TRBD1. CDR3 size: 15 residues. With 4 bases clipped from V and 7 bases from J, the junction kept 7 bases outside the gene matches. Germline lookup yields CDR1 MNHEY and CDR2 SVGAGI. This CDR3 is CASSFSGGSANVLTF. The CDR3 DNA sequence: TGTGCCAGCAGTTTTTCAGGGGGTAGCGCCAACGTCCTGACTTTC.

In its sample, this clonotype was seen a few times. CDR3 protein: CASSWDSAGEQFF. For the CDR3, the DNA is TGTGCCAGCAGTTGGGACTCAGCAGGTGAGCAGTTCTTC. The V call is TRBV27, the J call TRBJ2-1, with D perhaps TRBD2 (6 bases). This CDR3 spans 13 amino acids. V was cut by 4 bases and J by 9 bases, with 13 bases left in between. Germline CDR1 reads MNHEY; CDR2 reads SMNVEV (reference sequence).

Many counts were recorded for this clonotype. The chain has TRBV3-1 and TRBJ2-2; D uncertain. Germline V lookup: CDR1 LGHDT, CDR2 YNNKEL (reference sequence). This CDR3 has 14 residues. With 3 bases removed from V and 3 bases from J, the gap between germline ends came to 8 bases. The DNA for the CDR3 is TGTGCCAGCAGCCACCTAGTGGACACCGGGGAGCTGTTTTTT. It codes for CASSHLVDTGELFF.

The chain joins TRBV12-3 or TRBV12-4 to TRBJ1-2; 8 nucleotides agree with TRBD1. V dropped 4 bases and J dropped 4; count of bases not matched to a gene: 8. There are 15 residues in the CDR3. The CDR3 reads CASSSRQGLSYGYTF. In DNA form, the CDR3 reads TGTGCCAGCAGTTCCCGACAGGGGTTGAGCTATGGCTACACCTTC.

Ten or more counts support this clonotype. This chain connects TRBV5-1 to TRBJ2-5, with 7 bases that match TRBD1. The CDR3 totals 16 residues. Per the germline V gene, CDR1 is SGHRS and CDR2 is YFSETQ. V shed 0 bases and J 5 bases; nucleotides not matched to a gene: 10. CDR3 amino acids: CASSLEQGSSGETQYF. CDR3 coding DNA: TGCGCCAGCAGCTTGGAACAGGGGTCCAGTGGGGAGACCCAGTACTTC. The full variable domain, completed using reference TRBV5-1 and TRBJ2-5, is KAGVTQTPRYLIKTRGQQVTLSCSPISGHRSVSWYQQTPGQGLQFLFEYFSETQRNKGNFPGRFSGRQFSNSRSEMNVSTLELGDSALYLCASSLEQGSSGETQYFGPGTRLLVL.

The table lists this clonotype with a few counts. The rearrangement links TRBV24-1 to TRBJ2-3; 7 nucleotides line up with TRBD1. CDR1 is KGHDR and CDR2 is SFDVKD in the germline V gene. V trimming: 4 bases; J trimming: 0 bases; junction bases outside the gene matches: 9. The CDR3 runs to 17 residues. CDR3 nucleotides: TGTGCCACCAGTGAGAGATTGACAGGGTTTAGCACAGATACGCAGTATTTT. Translation gives CATSERLTGFSTDTQYF.

This clonotype came up a few times. The V call is TRBV29-1, the J call TRBJ1-2; TRBD1 might be the D (5 bases). The germline V and J ends were trimmed by 0 bases and 4 bases, with 15 bases remaining between them. The CDR3 covers 15 residues. The V gene's germline CDR1 is SQVTM and CDR2 ANQGSEA. The chain's CDR3 is CSVEENSSGAYGYTF. As DNA, the CDR3 is TGCAGCGTTGAAGAGAACAGCTCTGGGGCCTATGGCTACACCTTC. The variable domain in full, with the rest retrieved from reference TRBV29-1 and TRBJ1-2, is SAVISQKPSRDICQRGTSLTIQCQVDSQVTMMFWYRQQPGQSLTLIATANQGSEATYESGFVIDKFPISRPNLTFSTLTVSNMSPEDSSIYLCSVEENSSGAYGYTFGSGTRLTVV.

The V and J genes are TRBV2 and TRBJ1-1, with D possibly being TRBD1 (5 bases). The CDR3 is 15 residues long. Germline V CDR1 and CDR2: SNHLY, FYNNEI. Trimming left V 4 bases short and J 2 bases short, with 14 bases between. CDR3 in DNA: TGTGCCAGCAGTGGCCGGGGGTTCCCTAACACTGAAGCTTTCTTT. Translating gives CASSGRGFPNTEAFF.

Many counts were recorded for this clonotype. The chain links TRBV10-3 to TRBJ2-1; TRBD2 matches 13 bases. The CDR3 is 18 amino acids. CDR1 and CDR2 (germline): ENHRY, SYGVKD. After removal of 7 bases from V and 0 bases from J, the junction contained 9 bases not matched to a gene. CDR3 residues: CAIKPGLAGTSSYNEQFF. The CDR3 DNA sequence: TGTGCCATCAAACCGGGACTAGCGGGAACCAGCTCCTACAATGAGCAGTTCTTC.

The genes are TRBV18 and TRBJ1-1; D ambiguous. V lost 6 bases and J 7 bases, leaving 18 bases between the germline ends. This CDR3 is built from 14 residues. CDR1 and CDR2 (germline): KGHSH, LQKENI. In DNA, the CDR3 is TGTGCCAGCTCCCCCGGACTGATTAGTGGTGAAGCTTTCTTT. It yields the protein CASSPGLISGEAFF.

The chain uses TRBV30 and TRBJ1-1; 9 bases line up with TRBD1. The length of the CDR3 is 15 residues. V lost 7 bases to trimming and J lost 3 bases; unmatched junction nucleotides: 12. Germline V CDR1 and CDR2: GTSNPN, SVGIG (reference sequence). The CDR3 loop reads CALYRDRAPHTEAFF. Here the CDR3 DNA reads TGTGCCTTGTACCGGGACAGGGCCCCCCACACTGAAGCTTTCTTT.

The chain recombines TRBV6-1 with TRBJ1-2, with a possible D match to TRBD1 (5 bases). Per the germline V gene, CDR1 is MNHNS and CDR2 is SASEGT. The V end lost 4 bases, the J end lost 8 bases, and 14 bases lay between the germline ends. The CDR3 is 13 amino acids. The CDR3, as DNA: TGTGCCAGCAGTGGGGTGGGACGTGGCGGCTACACCTTC. Its protein product is CASSGVGRGGYTF.

Only a few counts were recorded for this clonotype. Here the CDR3 reads CASSLSGPGELFF. CDR3 bases: TGTGCCAGCAGCTTATCAGGGCCCGGGGAGCTGTTTTTT. This chain joins TRBV7-9 and TRBJ2-2; perhaps TRBD1 as D (5 bases). The length of the CDR3 is 13 residues. From germline, CDR1 is SEHNR and CDR2 FQNEAQ (reference sequence). V dropped 2 bases and J dropped 6 bases, with 7 bases sitting between them.

This clonotype was counted many times. CDR3 in amino acids: CSARDGLAGDPDTQYF. DNA for the CDR3: TGCAGTGCTCGCGACGGGCTAGCGGGAGATCCAGATACGCAGTATTTT. The chain joins TRBV20-1 to TRBJ2-3, with 10 nucleotides matching TRBD2. This CDR3 is 16 amino acids long. Germline V gives CDR1 DFQATT, CDR2 SNEGSKA (reference sequence). Unmatched junction bases numbered 12, after V lost 5 bases and J lost 4 bases.

This clonotype showed up just a few times. J is TRBJ1-2 and V is TRBV12-3 or TRBV12-4, with D possibly TRBD1 on 5 matching bases. The CDR3 covers 14 residues. Trimming took off 6 bases at V and 3 bases at J, with 14 bases between the two ends. CDR3 sequence: CASSRPGGDYGYTF. CDR3 nucleotides: TGTGCCAGCAGCCGACCGGGAGGGGACTATGGCTACACCTTC.

The table lists this clonotype with many counts. The CDR3 is CSAPDRRTGELFF. CDR3 DNA sequence: TGCAGTGCTCCGGACAGGAGAACGGGGGAGCTGTTTTTT. J is TRBJ2-2 and V is TRBV20-1, with 7 bases identical to TRBD1. V lost 5 bases and J lost 8; bases outside the gene matches: 8. The V gene's germline CDR1 is DFQATT and CDR2 SNEGSKA (reference sequence). CDR3 length: 13 amino acids.

This clonotype was counted many times. This chain uses TRBV5-6 with TRBJ2-7; 7 nucleotides line up with TRBD1. The CDR3 is 14 residues long. Losses at the gene ends were 3 bases for V and 5 bases for J; bases not matched to a gene: 8. Germline CDR1 SGHDT, CDR2 YYEEEE. CDR3: CASSSGTALDEQYV. CDR3 sequence (DNA): TGTGCCAGCAGCTCCGGGACAGCCTTAGACGAGCAGTACGTC.

The chain uses TRBV5-1 and TRBJ2-7; 12 nucleotides agree with TRBD1. J gave up 6 bases and V 3 bases, and 7 bases lay outside the gene matches. Germline CDR1 reads SGHRS; CDR2 reads YFSETQ. The CDR3 is made up of 15 amino acids. As DNA, the CDR3 is TGCGCCAGCAGCTCCTTGGGGGACAGGGGGCGCGAGCAGTACTTC. It specifies CASSSLGDRGREQYF.